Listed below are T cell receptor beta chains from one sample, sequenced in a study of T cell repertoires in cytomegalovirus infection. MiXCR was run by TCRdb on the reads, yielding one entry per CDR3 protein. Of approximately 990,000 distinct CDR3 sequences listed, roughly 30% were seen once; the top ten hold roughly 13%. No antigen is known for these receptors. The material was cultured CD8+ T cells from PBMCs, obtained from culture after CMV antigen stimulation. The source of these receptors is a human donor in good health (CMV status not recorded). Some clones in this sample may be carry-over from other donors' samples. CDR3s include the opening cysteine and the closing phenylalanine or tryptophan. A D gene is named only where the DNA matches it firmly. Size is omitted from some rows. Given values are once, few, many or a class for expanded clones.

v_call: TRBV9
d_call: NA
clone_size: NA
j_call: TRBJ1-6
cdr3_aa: CASSGDSSPPHSPLHF
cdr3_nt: TGTGCCAGCAGCGGTGACAGTTCCCCTCCCCATTCACCCCTCCACTTT

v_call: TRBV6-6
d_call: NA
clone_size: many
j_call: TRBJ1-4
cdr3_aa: CASSWSRETNEKLFF
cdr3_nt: TGTGCCAGCAGTTGGTCCCGGGAAACTAATGAAAAACTGTTTTTT

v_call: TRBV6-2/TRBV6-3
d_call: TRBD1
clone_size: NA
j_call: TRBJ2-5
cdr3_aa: CASKSDRKETQYF
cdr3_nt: TGTGCCAGCAAGTCGGACAGGAAAGAGACCCAGTACTTC

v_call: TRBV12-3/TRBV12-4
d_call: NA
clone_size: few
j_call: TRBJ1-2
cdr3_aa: CASSLAGISDGYTF
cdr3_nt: TGTGCCAGCAGTTTAGCCGGGATCAGCGATGGCTACACCTTC

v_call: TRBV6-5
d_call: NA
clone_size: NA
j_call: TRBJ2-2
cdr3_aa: CASSYYPLGRYTGELFF
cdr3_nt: TGTGCCAGCAGTTACTATCCCCTTGGCAGATATACCGGGGAGCTGTTTTTT

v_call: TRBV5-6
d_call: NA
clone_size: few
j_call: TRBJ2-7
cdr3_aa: CASSLMGSYEQYF
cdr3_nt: TGTGCCAGCAGCTTGATGGGGTCCTACGAGCAGTACTTC

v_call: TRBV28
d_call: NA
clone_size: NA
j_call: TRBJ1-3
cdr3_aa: CASSLNSLSGNTIYF
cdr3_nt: TGTGCCAGCAGTTTGAATTCCCTCTCTGGAAACACCATATATTTT

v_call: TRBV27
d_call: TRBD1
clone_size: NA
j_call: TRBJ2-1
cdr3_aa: CASSLGMTGGWNKQFF
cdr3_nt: TGTGCCAGCAGTTTGGGTATGACAGGGGGTTGGAATAAGCAGTTCTTC

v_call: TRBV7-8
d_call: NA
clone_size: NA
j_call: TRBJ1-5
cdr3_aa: CASSLDQGGGQPQHF
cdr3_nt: TGTGCCAGCAGCTTAGACCAGGGAGGCGGTCAGCCCCAGCATTTT

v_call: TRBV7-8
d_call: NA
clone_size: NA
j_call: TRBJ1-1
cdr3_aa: CASSRGKRDEAFF
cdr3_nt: TGTGCCAGCAGCCGAGGGAAGCGGGATGAAGCTTTCTTT

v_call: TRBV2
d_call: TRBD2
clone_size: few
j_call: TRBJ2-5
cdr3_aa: CASSSPRGSQETQYF
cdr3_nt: TGTGCCAGCAGTTCCCCGCGGGGGAGCCAAGAGACCCAGTACTTC

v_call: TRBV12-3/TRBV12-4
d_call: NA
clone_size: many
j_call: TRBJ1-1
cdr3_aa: CASSHGTEAFF
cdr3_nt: TGTGCCAGCAGTCATGGGACTGAAGCTTTCTTT

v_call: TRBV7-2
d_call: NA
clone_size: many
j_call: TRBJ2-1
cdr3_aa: CASSFSGIPSSYNEQFF
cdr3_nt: TGTGCCAGCAGCTTCTCCGGGATTCCGAGCTCCTACAATGAGCAGTTCTTC

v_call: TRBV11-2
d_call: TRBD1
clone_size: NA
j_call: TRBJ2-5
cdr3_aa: CASTTGGETQYF
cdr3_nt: TGTGCCAGCACCACAGGGGGAGAGACCCAGTACTTC

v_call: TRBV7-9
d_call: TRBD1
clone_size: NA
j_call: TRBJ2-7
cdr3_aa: CASSPEAGGHEQYF
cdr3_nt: TGTGCCAGCAGCCCCGAGGCAGGGGGCCACGAGCAGTACTTC

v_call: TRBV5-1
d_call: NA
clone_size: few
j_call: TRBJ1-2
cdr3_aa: CASSDYGSEAYGYTF
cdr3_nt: TGCGCCAGCAGCGATTACGGTAGTGAGGCCTATGGCTACACCTTC

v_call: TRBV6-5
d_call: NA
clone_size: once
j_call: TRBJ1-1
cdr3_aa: CASSSGSRGEAFF
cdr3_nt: TGTGCCAGCAGCTCCGGGTCGAGAGGGGAAGCTTTCTTT

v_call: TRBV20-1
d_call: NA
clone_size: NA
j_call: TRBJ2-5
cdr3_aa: CSARDPSGLFIQETQYF
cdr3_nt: TGCAGTGCTAGAGATCCCTCAGGGTTGTTCATCCAAGAGACCCAGTACTTC

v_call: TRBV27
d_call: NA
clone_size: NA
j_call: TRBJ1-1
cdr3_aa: CASFRTELEAFF
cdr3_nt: TGTGCCAGCTTTAGGACGGAACTTGAAGCTTTCTTT

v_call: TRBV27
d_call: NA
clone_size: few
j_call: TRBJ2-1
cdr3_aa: CASSLSRSSYNEQFF
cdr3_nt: TGTGCCAGCAGTTTATCCCGGAGCTCCTACAATGAGCAGTTCTTC

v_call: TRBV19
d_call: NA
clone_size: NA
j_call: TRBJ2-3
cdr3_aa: CASSLLGQGSFSTDTQYF
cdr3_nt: TGTGCCAGTAGTCTCCTTGGGCAGGGGTCTTTTAGCACAGATACGCAGTATTTT

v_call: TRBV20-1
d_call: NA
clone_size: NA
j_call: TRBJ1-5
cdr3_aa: CSARDTSVSNQPQHF
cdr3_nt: TGCAGTGCTAGAGACACTTCGGTTAGCAATCAGCCCCAGCATTTT

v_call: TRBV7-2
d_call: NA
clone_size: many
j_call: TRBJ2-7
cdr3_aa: CASSFRILGFYEQYF
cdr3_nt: TGTGCCAGCAGCTTTAGAATCCTCGGCTTCTACGAGCAGTACTTC

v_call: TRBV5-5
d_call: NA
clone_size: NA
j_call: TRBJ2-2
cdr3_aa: CASSPGHLPAGELFF
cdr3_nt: TGTGCCAGCAGCCCGGGACACCTTCCCGCCGGGGAGCTGTTTTTT

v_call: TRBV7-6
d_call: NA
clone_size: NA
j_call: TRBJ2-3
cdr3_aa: CASSLDTGVFADTQYF
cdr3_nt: TGTGCCAGCAGCTTAGACACGGGCGTTTTCGCAGATACGCAGTATTTT

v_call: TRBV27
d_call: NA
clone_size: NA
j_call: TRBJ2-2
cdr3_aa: CASRTLGVFAEELFF
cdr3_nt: TGTGCCAGCAGGACGCTAGGGGTTTTTGCCGAGGAGCTGTTTTTT

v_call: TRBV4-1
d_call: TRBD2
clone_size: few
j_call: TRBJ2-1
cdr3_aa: CASSPAGTSNEQFF
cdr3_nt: TGTGCCAGCAGTCCGGCGGGGACTAGCAATGAGCAGTTCTTC

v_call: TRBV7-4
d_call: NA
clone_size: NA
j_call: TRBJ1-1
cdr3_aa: CANSVDTVNTEAFF
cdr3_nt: TGTGCCAACAGCGTGGACACGGTGAACACTGAAGCTTTCTTT

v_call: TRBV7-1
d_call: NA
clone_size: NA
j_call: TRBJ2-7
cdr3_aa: CASSGAGYEQYF
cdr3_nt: TGTGCCAGCAGCGGCGCGGGGTACGAGCAGTACTTC

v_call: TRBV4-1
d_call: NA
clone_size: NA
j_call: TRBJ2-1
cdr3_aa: CASSQWVGDNNEQFF
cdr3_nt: TGCGCCAGCAGCCAATGGGTCGGGGATAACAATGAGCAGTTCTTC

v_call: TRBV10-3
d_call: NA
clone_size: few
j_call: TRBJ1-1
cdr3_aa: CAIRAGDTEAFF
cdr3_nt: TGTGCCATCCGGGCAGGGGACACTGAAGCTTTCTTT

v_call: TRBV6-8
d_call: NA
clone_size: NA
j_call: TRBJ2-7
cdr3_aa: CASRPFGGSYEQYF
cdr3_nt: TGTGCCAGCAGGCCGTTTGGCGGTTCCTACGAGCAGTACTTC

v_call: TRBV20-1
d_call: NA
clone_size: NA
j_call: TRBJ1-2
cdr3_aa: CSAMNLQGNYGYTF
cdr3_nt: TGCAGTGCTATGAACCTCCAGGGAAACTATGGCTACACCTTC

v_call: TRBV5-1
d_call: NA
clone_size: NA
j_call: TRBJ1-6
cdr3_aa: CASSLGHPENSPLHF
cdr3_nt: TGCGCCAGCAGCTTGGGACACCCGGAGAATTCACCCCTCCACTTT

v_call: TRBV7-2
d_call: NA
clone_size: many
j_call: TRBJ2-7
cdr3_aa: CASSLGGGRGVYEQYF
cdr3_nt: TGTGCCAGCAGCTTAGGAGGCGGGCGGGGAGTCTACGAGCAGTACTTC

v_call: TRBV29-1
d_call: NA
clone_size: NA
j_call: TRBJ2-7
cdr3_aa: CSVGKGWSSYEQYF
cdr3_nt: TGCAGCGTTGGGAAGGGGTGGAGCTCCTACGAGCAGTACTTC